Below, 7 T cell receptor beta chains from the same sample are listed, as sequenced in a study of technical replicates of blood from a few donors. The data were produced by immunoSEQ multiplex PCR, yet TCRdb's version contains in-frame clones alone and is incomplete. The table records 85,000 to 100,000 clones, approximately 96% of them present only once. Input material: T cells isolated from PBMCs. The receptor source for this set is a human donor in good health.

The chain employs TRBV7-9 and TRBJ1-4, with 8 bases matching TRBD1. V was clipped by 2 bases and J by 4 bases; unmatched bases: 6. Germline assignment: CDR1 SEHNR and CDR2 FQNEAQ (reference sequence). CDR3 size: 16 residues. The CDR3 spells CASSLLGGQGNEKLFF. The CDR3 DNA follows: TGTGCCAGCAGCTTACTGGGAGGACAGGGTAATGAAAAACTGTTTTTT.

The genes are TRBV14 and TRBJ2-5; tentatively, D is TRBD2 (5 bases). The CDR3 runs 16 residues. Germline assignment: CDR1 SGHDN and CDR2 FVKESK. The V end lost 7 bases, the J end lost 7 bases, and 25 bases lay between the germline ends. The CDR3 sequence is CASTPLSSDGKATQYF. For the CDR3, the DNA is TGTGCCAGCACCCCCCTTTCGAGCGACGGGAAGGCGACCCAGTACTTC.

The CDR3 sequence: CASSQSGTGLRYEQYF. DNA for the CDR3: TGCGCCAGCAGCCAGAGTGGGACAGGCCTGAGGTACGAGCAGTACTTC. The chain uses TRBV4-1 and TRBJ2-7, with TRBD1 identical over 8 bases. The CDR3 extends over 16 amino acids. J was trimmed by 4 bases and V by 3 bases; bases with no gene match: 11. CDR1 MGHRA and CDR2 YSYEKL come from the germline V gene.

The rearrangement joins TRBV12-5 to TRBJ1-4; D is undetermined. V lost 0 bases and J 15 bases, leaving 11 bases between the germline ends. The germline gives CDR1 LGHNT, CDR2 FRNRAP. The CDR3 runs 12 residues. CDR3 bases: TGTGCTAGTGGTTTGGTGGGCCAGTCGGTGTTTTTT. Translation gives CASGLVGQSVFF.

The genes are TRBV28 and TRBJ2-3, with 8 bases matching TRBD2. V gave up 5 bases and J gave up 9 bases; unmatched junction bases: 13. The CDR3 spans 15 residues. Germline V gene sequence: CDR1 MDHEN, CDR2 SYDVKM. CDR3 sequence (DNA): TGTGCCAGCAGTCCCCAAGGGATAGCGGGGAGAACGCAGTATTTT. Encoded protein: CASSPQGIAGRTQYF.

V and J are TRBV9 and TRBJ2-5; D is ambiguous. Judging by the DNA end, TRBJ2-7 fits better; the J call may be wrong. The CDR3 runs 14 residues. Germline V gene lookup returns CDR1 SGDLS and CDR2 YYNGEE. This CDR3 is CASSASDNSYEQYF. Written as DNA, the CDR3 is TGTGCCAGCAGCGCGTCTGACAACTCCTACGAGCAGTACTTC.

The J gene is TRBJ1-5, the V gene TRBV30; D gene ambiguous. Germline V gene sequence: CDR1 GTSNPN, CDR2 SVGIG (reference sequence). This CDR3 spans 14 amino acids. V was clipped by 5 bases and J by 6 bases, with 17 bases between them. The DNA of the CDR3 is TGTGCCTGGGGGGTGGAGATCAGCGGTCAGCCCCAGCATTTT. Amino acids: CAWGVEISGQPQHF. The full variable domain, its missing parts supplied by reference TRBV30 and TRBJ1-5, is SQTIHQWPATLVQPVGSPLSLECTVEGTSNPNLYWYRQAAGRGLQLLFYSVGIGQISSEVPQNLSASRPQDRQFILSSKKLLLSDSGFYLCAWGVEISGQPQHFGDGTRLSIL.